The present T cell receptor (beta chain) was sequenced within a study of Ad26.COV2.S vaccination and SARS-CoV-2 variants (dated by TCRdb to the early 2020s). About the investigation overall: Donors in the vaccine arm were drawn from COV1001, a multicentre, randomized, double-blind, placebo-controlled phase I-IIa trial testing Ad26.COV2.S in healthy adults. A total of around 32 samples were included in the TCR-sequenced set, comprising 19 Ad26.COV2.S vaccine recipients, 5 placebo recipients and 8 SARS-CoV-2 convalescent individuals. Dosing of Ad26.COV2.S was intramuscular, at either 5x10^10 or 1x10^11 viral particles, delivered as one shot or as two shots spaced 56 days apart. The specificity and breadth of SARS-CoV-2-reactive T cell receptors after Ad26.COV2.S vaccination were assessed by TCRbeta repertoire sequencing. Trial participants were randomized into five groups of five: low-dose or high-dose Ad26.COV2.S given once or twice, or placebo on both occasions. Investigators remained blinded to trial group allocation during experiments and outcome assessment. Results and caveats for the whole study, not just this receptor: According to the authors, total T cell responses may have been underestimated by the TCR breadth and depth analyses. Ad26.COV2.S recipients had higher spike-specific TCR breadth than placebo recipients (P = 0.0014). Vaccine and placebo recipients had comparable non-spike TCR breadth, which fits with the vaccine containing only spike. Substantial breadth of spike-specific CD8+ and CD4+ T cell responses was reported after vaccination. The study was not powered to compare responses between vaccine doses or regimens.

The immunoSEQ Assay was the method used to sequence TCRbeta CDR3 regions. After extraction, genomic DNA underwent amplification by bias-controlled multiplex PCR, followed by high-throughput sequencing. Turning to the authors' computational methods: To quantify the absolute abundance of each unique TCRbeta CDR3 region, sequences were collapsed and filtered. T cell fraction was estimated by normalizing TCRbeta template counts to usable DNA, with usable DNA measured through amplification of reference genes found in all nucleated cells. Repertoire TCRs were annotated as SARS-CoV-2-specific when V gene, CDR3 amino acid sequence and J gene were exactly matched to a known reactive TCR set. The reference SARS-CoV-2 TCR set was derived from MIRA and filtered for enrichment in COVID-19-positive ImmuneCODE repertoires, a step that removed public or cross-reactive TCRs. Drawing on the MIRA antigens, annotated TCRs were analysed further at the level of specific ORF or position within ORF. Breadth was defined as annotated unique rearrangements over total unique productive rearrangements; depth was the summed frequency of those rearrangements. TCR breadth was compared between groups using two-sided Wilcoxon rank-sum tests. TCRdb limited this immuneACCESS table to in-frame rearrangements with V and J called. A share of clones is missing; checked studies link under half to unresolved V genes, and the rest is unexplained. The DNA gave D and trimming, while V, J and clone size come from that table. For this sample the table gives around 300,000 clones, of which around 89% were detected only once. The top ten hold about 4.6% of the sample.

With regard to this clone: The antigen it recognizes is unknown. Base qualities were left out, and no much larger clone turns up one base away.

The treatment or condition label here, explained by the study, means: over 15 received Ad26.COV2.S at low or high dose, single or two shots; several received placebo; per-sample allocation not given. For vaccine and placebo recipients, repertoires were sequenced using samples collected on day 63 after the first injection. Between 29 July and 7 August 2020, Cohort 1b enrolled around 24 adults aged 18-55 years at one site in Boston, USA. Ad26.COV2.S was a replication-incompetent adenovirus type 26 vector expressing a prefusion-stabilized SARS-CoV-2 spike protein from the original Wuhan strain. Taken from the germline V gene, the CDR1 and CDR2 loops are SGDLS and YYNGEE. Counted from cysteine to phenylalanine, this CDR3 has 15 amino acids. Only CDR3 DNA is held: 45 bases, read in frame from base 1. Clipping removes 1 base from V and 5 bases from J, with 5 as the unmatched junction base count.

The input for sequencing was peripheral blood, taken in a trial of Ad26.COV2.S vaccine versus placebo. The sequence joins TRBV9 to TRBJ2-4, with 8 junctional bases fitting TRBD1. The receptor comes from a person between 18 and 59 years old who received the Ad26.COV2.S COVID-19 vaccine or a placebo. The CDR3 protein sequence reads: CASSVSQGAENIQYF. The nucleotide sequence is given as TGTGCCAGCAGCGTATCGCAGGGGGCAGAAAACATTCAGTACTTC.